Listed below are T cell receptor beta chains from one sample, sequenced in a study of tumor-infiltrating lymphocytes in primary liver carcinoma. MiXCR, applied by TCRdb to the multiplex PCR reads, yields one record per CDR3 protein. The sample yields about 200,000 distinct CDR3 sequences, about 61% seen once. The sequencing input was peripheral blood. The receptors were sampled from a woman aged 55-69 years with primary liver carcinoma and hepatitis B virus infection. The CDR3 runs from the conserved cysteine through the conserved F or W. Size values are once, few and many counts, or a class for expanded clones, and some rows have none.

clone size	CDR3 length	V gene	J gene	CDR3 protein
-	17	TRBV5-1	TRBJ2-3	CASSLGYSGTSTDTQYF
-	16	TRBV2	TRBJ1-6	CASSGRQGWRYSSLHF
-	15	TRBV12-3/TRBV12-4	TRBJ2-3	CASSLTGSSADTQYF
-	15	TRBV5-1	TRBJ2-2	CASGPWTGDTGELFF
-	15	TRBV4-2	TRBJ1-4	CASSQWFGGNEELLF
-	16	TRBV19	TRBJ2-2	CASSKGKQENTGEQFF
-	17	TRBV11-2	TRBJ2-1	CASSLGLIAGGPNEHFF
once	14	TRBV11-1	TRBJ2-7	CASSSRDRSYEQYF
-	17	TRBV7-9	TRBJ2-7	CASSLSEKAGQSYEQYF
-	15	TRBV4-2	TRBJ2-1	CASSQGGPSGYEQSF
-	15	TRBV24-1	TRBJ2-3	CATSEYGTNTDTQYF
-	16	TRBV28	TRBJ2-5	CASSSPRAPWLETQHF
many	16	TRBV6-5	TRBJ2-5	CASSYSSSRVAETQYF
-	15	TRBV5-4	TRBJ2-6	CAGSSGGSGANVLTF
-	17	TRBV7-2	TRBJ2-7	CASSLVVSSGSSYEQYF
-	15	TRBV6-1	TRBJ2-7	CASSVASRGVYEQYF
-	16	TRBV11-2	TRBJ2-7	CASTRTTLRARCEQYF
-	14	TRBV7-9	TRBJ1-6	CASSIFAVNSPLHF
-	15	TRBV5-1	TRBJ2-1	CTSSSMSGFYNEQFF
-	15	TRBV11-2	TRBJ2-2	CASITGGRNTGELFF
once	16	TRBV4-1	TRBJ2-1	CASSPTLASGSDVQFF
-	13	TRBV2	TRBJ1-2	CASSGQTNYGYTF
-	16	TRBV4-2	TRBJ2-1	CASSQATSGNGYEQFF
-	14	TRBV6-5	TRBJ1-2	CASSLGRKALCYTF
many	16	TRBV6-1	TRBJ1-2	CASSFPRGAPAYGYTF
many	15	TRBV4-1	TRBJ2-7	CASSQIDSGRYEQYF
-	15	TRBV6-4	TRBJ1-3	CARSAGRVSGNTIYF
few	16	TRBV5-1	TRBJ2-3	CASSLAGRADTDTQYF
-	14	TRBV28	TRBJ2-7	CASSISGSSYEQYF
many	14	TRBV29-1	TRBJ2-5	CSVGGGGAPETQYF
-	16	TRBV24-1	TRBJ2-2	CATSDSPGQKTGELFF
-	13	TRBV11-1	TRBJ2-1	CASSLSKGLEQFF
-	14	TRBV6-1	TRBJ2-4	CASDRGSSQNIQYF